This T cell receptor (beta chain) originates from a study of T cells in Graves' hyperthyroidism and ophthalmopathy. With a duration under 2 months, the hyperthyroidism was newly diagnosed in patients aged 18 to 65. Reasons for excluding patients were uncontrolled infection, other autoimmune disease, pregnancy or lactation. Amplified TCR beta CDR3 regions derived from RNA transcripts. First-round RT-PCR of the TCR CDR3 relied on the HTBI primer set. Each CDR3 protein is one row after TCRdb ran MiXCR on the multiplex PCR reads. The data show a few hundred thousand distinct CDR3 sequences, less than 25% seen once. The CDR3 loop spans 13 amino acids. Germline V gene sequence: CDR1 SGHAT, CDR2 FQNNGV. The germline V and J ends were trimmed by 4 bases and 4 bases, with 10 bases remaining between them.

The receptor comes from a man between 18 and 29 years old with Graves' hyperthyroidism. Sequenced material: blood. V gene TRBV11-2 combines with J gene TRBJ2-5, with D hard to call. This CDR3 reads CASSSLAIETQYF. As DNA, the CDR3 is TGTGCCAGCAGCTCTCTTGCCATAGAGACCCAGTACTTC.